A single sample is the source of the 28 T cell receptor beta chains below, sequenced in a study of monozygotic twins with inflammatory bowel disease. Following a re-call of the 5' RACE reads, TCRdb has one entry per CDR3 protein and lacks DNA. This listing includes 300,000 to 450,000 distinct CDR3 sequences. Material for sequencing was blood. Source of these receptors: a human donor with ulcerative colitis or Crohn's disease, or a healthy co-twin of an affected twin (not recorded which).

CDR3 sequence: CSARDFEGLYNEQFF. The V and J genes are TRBV20-1 and TRBJ2-1. Germline V gene lookup returns CDR1 DFQATT and CDR2 SNEGSKA (reference sequence). CDR3 length: 15 residues.

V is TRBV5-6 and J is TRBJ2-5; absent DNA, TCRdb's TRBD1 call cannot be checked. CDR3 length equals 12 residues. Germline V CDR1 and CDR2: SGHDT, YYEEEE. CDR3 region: CASSSRGETQYF.

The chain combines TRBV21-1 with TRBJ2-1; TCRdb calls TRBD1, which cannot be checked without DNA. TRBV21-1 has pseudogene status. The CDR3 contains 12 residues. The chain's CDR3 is CASSKDRCLQFF.

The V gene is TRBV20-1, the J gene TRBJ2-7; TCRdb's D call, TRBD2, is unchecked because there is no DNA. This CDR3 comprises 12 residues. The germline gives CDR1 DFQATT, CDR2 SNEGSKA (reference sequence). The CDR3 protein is CSARGLAGEQYF.

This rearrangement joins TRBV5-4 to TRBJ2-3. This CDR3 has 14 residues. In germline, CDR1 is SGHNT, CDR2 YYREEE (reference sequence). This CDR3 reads CASSANLGTDTQYF.

The CDR3 sequence: CARKDTGSPPYLDNSPLHF. The chain employs TRBV5-1 and TRBJ1-6; no DNA is available, so the TRBD1 call from TCRdb remains unchecked. Per germline, CDR1 SGHRS and CDR2 YFSETQ. The length of the CDR3 is 19 residues.

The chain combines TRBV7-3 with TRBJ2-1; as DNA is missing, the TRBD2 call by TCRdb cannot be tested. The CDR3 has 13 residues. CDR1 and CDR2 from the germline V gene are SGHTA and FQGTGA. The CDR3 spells CASSPDQRNEQFF.

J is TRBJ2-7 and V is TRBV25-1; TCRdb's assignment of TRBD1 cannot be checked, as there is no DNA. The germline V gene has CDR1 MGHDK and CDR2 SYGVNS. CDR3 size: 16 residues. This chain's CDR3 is CASSEGQGKGSYEQYF.

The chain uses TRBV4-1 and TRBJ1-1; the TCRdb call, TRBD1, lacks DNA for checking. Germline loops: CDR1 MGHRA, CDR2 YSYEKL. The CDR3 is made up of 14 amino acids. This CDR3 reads CASSQPGKNTEAFF.

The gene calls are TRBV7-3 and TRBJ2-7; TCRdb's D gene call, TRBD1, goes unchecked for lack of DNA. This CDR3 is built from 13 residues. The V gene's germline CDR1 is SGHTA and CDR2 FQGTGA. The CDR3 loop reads CASSFWTGGEQYF.

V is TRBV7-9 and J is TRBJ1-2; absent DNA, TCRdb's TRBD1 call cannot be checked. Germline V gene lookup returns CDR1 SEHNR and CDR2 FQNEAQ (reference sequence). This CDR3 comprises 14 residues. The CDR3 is CASRNGASDSGYTF.

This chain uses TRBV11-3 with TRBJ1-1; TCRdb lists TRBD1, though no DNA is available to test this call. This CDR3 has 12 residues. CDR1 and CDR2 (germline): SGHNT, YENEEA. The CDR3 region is CASSFTGGRVFF.

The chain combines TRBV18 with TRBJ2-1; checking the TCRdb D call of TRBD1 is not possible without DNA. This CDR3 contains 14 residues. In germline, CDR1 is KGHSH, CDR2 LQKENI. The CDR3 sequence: CASSPRRYFDEQFF.

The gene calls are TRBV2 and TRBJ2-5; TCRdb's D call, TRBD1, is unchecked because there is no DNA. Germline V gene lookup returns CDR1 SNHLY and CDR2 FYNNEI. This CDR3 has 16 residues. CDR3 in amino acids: CASSERRGGVRETQYF. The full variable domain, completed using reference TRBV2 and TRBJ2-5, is EPEVTQTPSHQVTQMGQEVILRCVPISNHLYFYWYRQILGQKVEFLVSFYNNEISEKSEIFDDQFSVERPDGSNFTLKIRSTKLEDSAMYFCASSERRGGVRETQYFGPGTRLLVL.

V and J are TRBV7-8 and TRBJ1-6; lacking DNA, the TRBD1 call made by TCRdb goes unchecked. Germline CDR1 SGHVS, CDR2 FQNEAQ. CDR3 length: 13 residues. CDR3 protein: CASSSRDPGQLHF.

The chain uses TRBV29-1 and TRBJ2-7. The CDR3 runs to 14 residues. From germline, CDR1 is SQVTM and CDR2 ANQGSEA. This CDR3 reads CSVEFQGSLYEQYF.

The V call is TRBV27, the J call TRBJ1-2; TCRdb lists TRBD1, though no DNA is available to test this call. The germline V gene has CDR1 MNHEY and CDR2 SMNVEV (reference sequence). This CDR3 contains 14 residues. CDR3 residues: CASSLKGAVYGYTF.

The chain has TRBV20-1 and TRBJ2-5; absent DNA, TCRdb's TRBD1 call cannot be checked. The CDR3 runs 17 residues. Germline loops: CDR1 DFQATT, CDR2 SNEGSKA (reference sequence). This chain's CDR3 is CRAPRQPGGAIQETQYF.

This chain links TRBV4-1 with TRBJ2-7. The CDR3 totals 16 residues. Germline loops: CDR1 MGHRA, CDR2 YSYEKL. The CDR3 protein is CASSQVSRSQSYEQYF.

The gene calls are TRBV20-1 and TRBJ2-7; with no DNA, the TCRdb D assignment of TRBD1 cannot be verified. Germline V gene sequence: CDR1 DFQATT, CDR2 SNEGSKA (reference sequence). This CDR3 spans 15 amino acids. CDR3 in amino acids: CSARDPRGTAYEQYF.

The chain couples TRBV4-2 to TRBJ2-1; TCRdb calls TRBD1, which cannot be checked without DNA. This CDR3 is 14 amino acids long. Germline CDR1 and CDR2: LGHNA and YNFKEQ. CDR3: CASSTRQGNNEQFF.

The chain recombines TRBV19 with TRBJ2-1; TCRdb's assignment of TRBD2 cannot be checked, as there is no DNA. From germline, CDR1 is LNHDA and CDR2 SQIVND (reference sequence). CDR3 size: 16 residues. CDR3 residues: CASSIVTSGGPNEQFF.

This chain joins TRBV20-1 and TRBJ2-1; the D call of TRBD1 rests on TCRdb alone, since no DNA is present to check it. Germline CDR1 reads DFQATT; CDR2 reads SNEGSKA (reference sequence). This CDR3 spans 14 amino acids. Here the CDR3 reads CSAQQGGPYNEQFF.

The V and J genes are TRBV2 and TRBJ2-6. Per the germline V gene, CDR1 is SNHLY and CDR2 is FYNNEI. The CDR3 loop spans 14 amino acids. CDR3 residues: CASSAISGANVLTF.

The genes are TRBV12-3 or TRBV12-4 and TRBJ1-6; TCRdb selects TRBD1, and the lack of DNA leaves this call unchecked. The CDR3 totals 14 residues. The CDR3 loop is CASTPGQGNSPLHF.

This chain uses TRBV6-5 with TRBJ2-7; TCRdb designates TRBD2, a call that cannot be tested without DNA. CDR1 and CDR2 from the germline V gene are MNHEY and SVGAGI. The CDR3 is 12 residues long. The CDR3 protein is CATGTAVYEQYF.

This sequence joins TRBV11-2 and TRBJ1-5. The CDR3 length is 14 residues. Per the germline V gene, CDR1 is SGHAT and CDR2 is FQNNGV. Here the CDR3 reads CVGIVRFSNQLQHF.

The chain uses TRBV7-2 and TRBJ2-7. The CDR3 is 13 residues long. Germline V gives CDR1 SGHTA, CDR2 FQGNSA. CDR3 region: CASSLQSPYEQYF. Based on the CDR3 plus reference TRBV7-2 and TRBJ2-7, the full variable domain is GAGVSQSPSNKVTEKGKDVELRCDPISGHTALYWYRQSLGQGLEFLIYFQGNSAPDKSGLPSDRFSAERTGGSVSTLTIQRTQQEDSAVYLCASSLQSPYEQYFGPGTRLTVT.